This TCR beta chain was sequenced in a study of T cells in Graves' hyperthyroidism and ophthalmopathy. Across the whole study: Peripheral blood samples were taken at initial diagnosis, prior to any treatment.

The investigators amplified TCR beta CDR3 regions from RNA transcripts. The HTBI set primed first-round TCR CDR3 RT-PCR. One entry per CDR3 protein results from TCRdb running MiXCR on the multiplex PCR reads. Of some 560,000 distinct CDR3 sequences listed, 13% to 15% are singletons. This clonotype was counted at least ten times. Its specificity is unknown. The germline V gene encodes CDR1 SNHLY and CDR2 FYNNEI. The CDR3 runs to 13 residues. V lost 6 bases and J 0 bases, leaving 8 bases between the germline ends. Study-wide findings and caveats: In the blood, most expanded thyroid clonotypes above 0.001 appeared as well.

The source material was blood. The TCR was taken from a woman aged 40-49 years with Graves' hyperthyroidism. The chain carries TRBV2 and TRBJ1-1, with D hard to call. CDR3 nucleotide sequence: TGTGCCAGCAGGCTGAGTATGAACACTGAAGCTTTCTTT. It codes for CASRLSMNTEAFF.